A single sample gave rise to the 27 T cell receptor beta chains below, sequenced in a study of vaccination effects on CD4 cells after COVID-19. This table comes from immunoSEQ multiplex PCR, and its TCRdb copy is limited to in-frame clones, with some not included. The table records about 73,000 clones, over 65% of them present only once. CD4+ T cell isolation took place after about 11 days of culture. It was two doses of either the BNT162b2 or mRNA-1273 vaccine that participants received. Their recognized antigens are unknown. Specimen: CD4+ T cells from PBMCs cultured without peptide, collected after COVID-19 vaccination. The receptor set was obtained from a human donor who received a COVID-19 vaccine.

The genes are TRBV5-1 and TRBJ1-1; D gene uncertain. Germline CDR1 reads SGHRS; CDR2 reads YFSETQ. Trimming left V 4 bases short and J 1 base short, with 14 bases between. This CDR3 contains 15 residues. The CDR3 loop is CASSADGGGNTEAFF. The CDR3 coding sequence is TGCGCCAGCAGCGCGGACGGTGGAGGGAACACTGAAGCTTTCTTT.

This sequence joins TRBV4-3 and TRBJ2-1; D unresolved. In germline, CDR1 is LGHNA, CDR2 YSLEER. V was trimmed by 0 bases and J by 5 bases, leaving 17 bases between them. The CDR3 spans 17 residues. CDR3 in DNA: TGCGCCAGCAGCCAAGAATATCGTGGTGGATCAGACAATGAGCAGTTCTTC. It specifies CASSQEYRGGSDNEQFF.

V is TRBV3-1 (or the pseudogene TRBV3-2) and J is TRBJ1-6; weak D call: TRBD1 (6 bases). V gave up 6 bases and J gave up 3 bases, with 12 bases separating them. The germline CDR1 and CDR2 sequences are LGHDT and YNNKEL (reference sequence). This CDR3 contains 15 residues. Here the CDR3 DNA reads TGTGCCAGCAGGGGGGGCCGCCGCTATAATTCACCCCTCCACTTT. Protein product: CASRGGRRYNSPLHF.

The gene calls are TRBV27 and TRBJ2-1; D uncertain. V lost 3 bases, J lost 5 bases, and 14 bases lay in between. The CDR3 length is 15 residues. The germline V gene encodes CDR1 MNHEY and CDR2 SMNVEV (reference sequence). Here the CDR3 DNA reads TGTGCCAGCAGTTTCAGGCCTATAGGCCACAATGAGCAGTTCTTC. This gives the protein CASSFRPIGHNEQFF.

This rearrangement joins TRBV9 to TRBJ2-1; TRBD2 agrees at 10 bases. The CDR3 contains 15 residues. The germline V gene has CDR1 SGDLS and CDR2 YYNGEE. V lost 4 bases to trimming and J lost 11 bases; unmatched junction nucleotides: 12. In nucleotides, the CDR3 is TGTGCCAGCAGCCCCGCTTTACTAGCGGGAACCCAGCAGTTCTTC. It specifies CASSPALLAGTQQFF.

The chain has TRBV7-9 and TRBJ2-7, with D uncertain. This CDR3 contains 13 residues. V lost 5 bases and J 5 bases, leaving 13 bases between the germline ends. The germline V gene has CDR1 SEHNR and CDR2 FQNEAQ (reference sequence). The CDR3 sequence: CASSIDNQHEQYV. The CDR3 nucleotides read TGTGCCAGCAGCATTGACAATCAGCACGAGCAGTACGTC.

The CDR3 DNA follows: TGTGCCAGCAGCCCTCTGTGGGGCGACTTCCGTGGGGCCAACGTCCTGACTTTC. This gives the protein CASSPLWGDFRGANVLTF. The chain carries TRBV7-2 and TRBJ2-6; D is perhaps TRBD1 (5 bases). The CDR3 is 18 residues long. Trimming took 5 bases from V and 3 from J, leaving 20 bases between them. Per germline, CDR1 SGHTA and CDR2 FQGNSA. Drawing the rest from reference TRBV7-2 and TRBJ2-6, the complete variable domain is GAGVSQSPSNKVTEKGKDVELRCDPISGHTALYWYRQSLGQGLEFLIYFQGNSAPDKSGLPSDRFSAERTGGSVSTLTIQRTQQEDSAVYLCASSPLWGDFRGANVLTFGAGSRLTVL.

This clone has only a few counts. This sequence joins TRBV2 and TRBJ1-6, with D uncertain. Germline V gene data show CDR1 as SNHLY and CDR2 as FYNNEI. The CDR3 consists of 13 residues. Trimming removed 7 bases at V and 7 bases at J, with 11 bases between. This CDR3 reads CASTGSLNSPLHF. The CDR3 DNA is TGTGCCAGCACGGGGAGCCTCAATTCACCCCTCCACTTT.

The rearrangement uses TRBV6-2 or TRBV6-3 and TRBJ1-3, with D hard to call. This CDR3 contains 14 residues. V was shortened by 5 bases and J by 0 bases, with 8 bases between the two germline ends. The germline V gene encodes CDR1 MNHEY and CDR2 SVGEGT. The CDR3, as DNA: TGTGCCAGCAGTGACCGGCTCTCTGGAAACACCATATATTTT. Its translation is CASSDRLSGNTIYF.

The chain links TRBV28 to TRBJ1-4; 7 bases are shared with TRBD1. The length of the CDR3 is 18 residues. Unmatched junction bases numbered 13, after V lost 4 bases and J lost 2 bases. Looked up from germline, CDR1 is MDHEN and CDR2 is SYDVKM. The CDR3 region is CASSSRRGGLVTNEKLFF. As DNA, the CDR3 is TGTGCCAGCAGTTCACGCCGAGGGGGCTTGGTTACTAATGAAAAACTGTTTTTT.

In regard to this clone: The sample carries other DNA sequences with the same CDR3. The CDR3 here is CASSHGGTEAFF. The CDR3 region has the DNA TGTGCCAGCAGCCATGGGGGGACTGAAGCTTTCTTT. V usage is TRBV3-1 (or the pseudogene TRBV3-2) and J usage is TRBJ1-1, with D perhaps matching TRBD1 (5 bases). Germline assignment: CDR1 LGHDT and CDR2 YNNKEL (reference sequence). Deletions cut 3 bases from V and 5 bases from J, with 7 bases between. This CDR3 contains 12 residues.

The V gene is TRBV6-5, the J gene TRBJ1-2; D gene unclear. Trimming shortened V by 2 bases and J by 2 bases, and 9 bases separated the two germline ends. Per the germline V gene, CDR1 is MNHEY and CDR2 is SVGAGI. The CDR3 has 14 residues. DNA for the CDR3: TGTGCCAGCAGTTACGTCCGTGGGAACTATGGCTACACCTTC. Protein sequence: CASSYVRGNYGYTF.

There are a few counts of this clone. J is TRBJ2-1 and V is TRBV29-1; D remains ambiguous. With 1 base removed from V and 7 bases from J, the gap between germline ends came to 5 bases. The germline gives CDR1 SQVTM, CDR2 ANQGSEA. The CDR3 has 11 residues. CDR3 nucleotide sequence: TGCAGCGTTGAAGGTTTGAATGAGCAGTTCTTC. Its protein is CSVEGLNEQFF.

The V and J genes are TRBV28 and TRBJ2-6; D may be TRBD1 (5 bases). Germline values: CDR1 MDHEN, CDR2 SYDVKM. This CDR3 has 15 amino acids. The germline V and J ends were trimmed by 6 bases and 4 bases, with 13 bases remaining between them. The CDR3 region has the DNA TGTGCCAGCAGCCAAACAGGCTCCGGGGCCAACGTCCTGACTTTC. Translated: CASSQTGSGANVLTF.

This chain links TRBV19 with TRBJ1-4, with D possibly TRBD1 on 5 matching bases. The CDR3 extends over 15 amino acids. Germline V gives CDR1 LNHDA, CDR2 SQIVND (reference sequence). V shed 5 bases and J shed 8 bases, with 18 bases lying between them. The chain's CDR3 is CASSPARGRGEKLFF. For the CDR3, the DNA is TGTGCCAGTAGTCCTGCCCGGGGGAGAGGGGAAAAACTGTTTTTT.

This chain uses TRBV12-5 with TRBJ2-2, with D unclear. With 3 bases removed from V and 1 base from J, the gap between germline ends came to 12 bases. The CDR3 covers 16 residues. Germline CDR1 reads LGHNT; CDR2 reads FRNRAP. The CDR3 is CASGFYLDGNTGELFF. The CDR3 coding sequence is TGTGCTAGTGGTTTTTATCTGGACGGGAACACCGGGGAGCTGTTTTTT.

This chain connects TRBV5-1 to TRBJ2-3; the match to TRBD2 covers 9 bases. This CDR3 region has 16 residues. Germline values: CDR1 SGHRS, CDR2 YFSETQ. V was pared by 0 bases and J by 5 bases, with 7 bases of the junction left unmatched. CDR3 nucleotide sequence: TGCGCCAGCAGCTTGGTGGCTAGCGGGGTTGGAGATACGCAGTATTTT. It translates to CASSLVASGVGDTQYF.

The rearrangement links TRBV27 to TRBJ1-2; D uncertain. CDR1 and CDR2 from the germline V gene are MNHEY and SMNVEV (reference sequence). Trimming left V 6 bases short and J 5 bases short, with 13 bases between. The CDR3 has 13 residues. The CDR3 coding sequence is TGTGCCAGCAGATCGGGCAATTCATATGGCTACACCTTC. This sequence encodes CASRSGNSYGYTF.

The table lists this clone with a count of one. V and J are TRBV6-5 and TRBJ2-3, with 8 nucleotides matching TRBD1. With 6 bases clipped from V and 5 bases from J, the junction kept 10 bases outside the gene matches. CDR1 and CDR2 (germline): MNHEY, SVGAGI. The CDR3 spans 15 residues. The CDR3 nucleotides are TGTGCCAGCAGCCCCAGGGGGCGCGATGGAGATACGCAGTATTTT. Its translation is CASSPRGRDGDTQYF.

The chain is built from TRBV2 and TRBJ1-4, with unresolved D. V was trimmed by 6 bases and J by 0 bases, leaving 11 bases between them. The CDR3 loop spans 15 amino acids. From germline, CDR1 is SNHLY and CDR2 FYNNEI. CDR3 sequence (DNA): TGTGCCAGCAGCGAAAGAGTAGCAACTAATGAAAAACTGTTTTTT. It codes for CASSERVATNEKLFF.

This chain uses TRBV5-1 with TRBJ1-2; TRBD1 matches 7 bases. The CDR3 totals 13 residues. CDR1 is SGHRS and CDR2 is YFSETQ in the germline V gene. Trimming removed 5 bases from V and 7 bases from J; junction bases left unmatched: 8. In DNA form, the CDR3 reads TGCGCCAGCAGTGACAGGGTAAAGGTTGGCTACACCTTC. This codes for CASSDRVKVGYTF.

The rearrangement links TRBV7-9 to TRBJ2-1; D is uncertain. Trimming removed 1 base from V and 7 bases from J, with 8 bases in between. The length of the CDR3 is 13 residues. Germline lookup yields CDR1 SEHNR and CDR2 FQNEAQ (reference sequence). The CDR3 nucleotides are TGTGCCAGCAGCTTAGGGCAGCAGAATGAGCAGTTCTTC. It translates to CASSLGQQNEQFF.

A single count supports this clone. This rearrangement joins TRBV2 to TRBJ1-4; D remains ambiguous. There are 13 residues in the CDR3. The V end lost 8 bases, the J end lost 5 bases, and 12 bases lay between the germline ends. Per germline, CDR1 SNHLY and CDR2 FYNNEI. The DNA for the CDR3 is TGTGCCAGCCTGCCAACGGAGAATGAAAAACTGTTTTTT. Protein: CASLPTENEKLFF.

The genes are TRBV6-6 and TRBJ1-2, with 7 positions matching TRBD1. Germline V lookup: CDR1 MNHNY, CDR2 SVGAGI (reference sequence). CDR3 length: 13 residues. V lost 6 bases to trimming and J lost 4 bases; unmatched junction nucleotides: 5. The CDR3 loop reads CASSQGGGYGYTF. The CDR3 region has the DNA TGTGCCAGCAGCCAGGGGGGAGGCTATGGCTACACCTTC.

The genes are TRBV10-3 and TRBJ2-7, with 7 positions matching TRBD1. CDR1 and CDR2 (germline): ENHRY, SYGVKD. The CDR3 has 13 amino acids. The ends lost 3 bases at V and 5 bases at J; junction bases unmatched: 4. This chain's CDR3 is CAISDRDRDEQYV. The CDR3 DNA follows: TGTGCCATCAGTGACCGCGACAGGGACGAGCAGTACGTC.

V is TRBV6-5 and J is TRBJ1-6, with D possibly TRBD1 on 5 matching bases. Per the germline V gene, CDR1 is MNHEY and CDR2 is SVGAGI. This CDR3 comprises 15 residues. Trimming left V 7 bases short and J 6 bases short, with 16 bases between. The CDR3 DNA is TGTGCCAGCACCCCATCCGGGACTTCTAATTCACCCCTCCACTTT. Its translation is CASTPSGTSNSPLHF.

Written as DNA, the CDR3 is TGTGCCAGCAGCTTAAGTCCAGGGAACTATGGCTACACCTTC. Protein product: CASSLSPGNYGYTF. This chain joins TRBV7-3 and TRBJ1-2; the D gene is possibly TRBD1 (5 bases). From germline, CDR1 is SGHTA and CDR2 FQGTGA. V was trimmed by 1 base and J by 2 bases, leaving 8 bases between them. This CDR3 spans 14 amino acids.